This is a list of T cell receptor beta chains from one sample in a study of blood T cell repertoires in COVID-19. Sequencing used immunoSEQ multiplex PCR; TCRdb keeps in-frame clones, though not all of them. This sample has more than 55,000 clones; about 78% occur once, and the top ten carry roughly a fifth. Sample: peripheral blood. The origin of the receptors is an elderly man with active or convalescent COVID-19. Both conserved end residues are part of each CDR3. The D gene is left open where the match is weak. Clone size is given for some rows only: seen once, a few or many times, or a class if the clone is expanded.

TRBV19	.	TRBJ1-5	.	15	CASSLWGGGNQPQHF	TGTGCCAGTAGCCTATGGGGGGGAGGCAATCAGCCCCAGCATTTT
TRBV30	.	TRBJ1-1	.	15	CAWSWGVGANTEAFF	TGTGCCTGGAGTTGGGGTGTGGGGGCTAACACTGAAGCTTTCTTT
TRBV28	TRBD1	TRBJ1-5	many	15	CASSVGQGRSQPQHF	TGTGCCAGCAGTGTAGGACAGGGTCGAAGTCAGCCCCAGCATTTT
TRBV4-1	TRBD2	TRBJ2-1	.	15	CASSKGLADPLEQFF	TGCGCCAGCAGCAAGGGACTAGCGGACCCTCTTGAGCAGTTCTTC
TRBV6-2/TRBV6-3	.	TRBJ1-2	.	15	CASSYSNVDLGGYTF	TGTGCCAGCAGTTACTCGAACGTGGATCTAGGCGGCTACACCTTC
TRBV9	.	TRBJ1-1	.	13	CASSVSQYTEAFF	TGTGCCAGCAGCGTCTCCCAGTACACTGAAGCTTTCTTT
TRBV2	TRBD2	TRBJ2-2	.	16	CASSTSGRSLAGELFF	TGTGCCAGCAGTACTAGCGGGAGATCGTTAGCCGGGGAGCTGTTTTTT
TRBV28	TRBD2	TRBJ2-1	.	15	CASSLGTSGFHEQFF	TGTGCCAGCAGTTTAGGAACTAGCGGTTTTCATGAGCAGTTCTTC
TRBV19	.	TRBJ2-1	.	14	CASRSGLSYNEQFF	TGTGCCAGTAGGTCGGGTCTCTCCTACAATGAGCAGTTCTTC
TRBV7-8	TRBD1	TRBJ2-7	medium-sized	13	CASSVAQGNEQYF	TGTGCCAGCAGCGTAGCACAGGGGAACGAGCAGTACTTC
TRBV27	.	TRBJ2-3	.	14	CASSLVGRDPSQYF	TGTGCCAGCAGTTTAGTAGGCAGGGATCCATCGCAGTATTTT
TRBV5-1	.	TRBJ2-3	once	16	CASSVSGTPLTDTQYF	TGCGCCAGCAGCGTATCCGGGACACCTCTCACAGATACGCAGTATTTT
TRBV28	.	TRBJ2-7	.	11	CASSVNYEQYF	TGTGCCAGCAGTGTAAACTACGAGCAGTACTTC
TRBV2	.	TRBJ2-3	.	14	CASSKGRGTDTQYF	TGTGCCAGCTCCAAGGGCAGGGGCACAGATACGCAGTATTTT
TRBV19	.	TRBJ1-1	.	13	CASSYRVLTEAFF	TGTGCCAGTAGCTACAGGGTTTTAACTGAAGCTTTCTTT
TRBV7-2	.	TRBJ2-7	.	14	CASSFGGSSYEQYF	TGTGCCAGCAGCTTTGGGGGGAGCTCCTACGAGCAGTACTTC
TRBV7-2	TRBD2	TRBJ2-7	.	15	CASSPPAGGPGEQYF	TGTGCCAGCAGCCCCCCGGCGGGGGGCCCTGGGGAGCAGTACTTC
TRBV11-3	TRBD1	TRBJ1-1	.	14	CASSFGQGGTEAFF	TGTGCCAGCAGCTTTGGACAGGGTGGCACTGAAGCTTTCTTT
TRBV19	TRBD1	TRBJ2-1	few	16	CASSMGEGQGYNEQFF	TGTGCCAGTAGTATGGGGGAGGGACAGGGTTACAATGAGCAGTTCTTC
TRBV9	.	TRBJ1-2	.	13	CASSTDERGGYTF	TGTGCCAGCAGCACTGACGAGCGTGGAGGCTACACCTTC
TRBV6-5	TRBD2	TRBJ2-5	once	13	CASNLAGAETQYF	TGTGCCAGCAACCTAGCGGGAGCAGAGACCCAGTACTTC
TRBV5-1	.	TRBJ2-5	.	12	CASSLAMETQYF	TGCGCCAGCAGCTTGGCAATGGAGACCCAGTACTTC
TRBV29-1	.	TRBJ1-5	.	15	CSAAGEGGSNQPQHF	TGCAGCGCCGCGGGGGAGGGCGGTAGCAATCAGCCCCAGCATTTT
TRBV28	.	TRBJ1-2	.	14	CASSLTGKNYGYTF	TGTGCCAGCAGTTTAACCGGGAAGAACTATGGCTACACCTTC
TRBV29-1	.	TRBJ1-1	.	14	CSVRGLGLWTEAFF	TGCAGCGTGAGGGGACTGGGACTGTGGACTGAAGCTTTCTTT
TRBV4-2	.	TRBJ1-6	.	15	CASSPNPTGNSPLHF	TGTGCCAGCAGCCCTAACCCGACGGGAAATTCACCCCTCCACTTT
TRBV4-3	.	TRBJ1-4	.	14	CASSQDRANEKLFF	TGCGCCAGCAGCCAAGATCGGGCTAATGAAAAACTGTTTTTT
TRBV27	.	TRBJ1-1	.	14	CASSDQTENTEAFF	TGTGCCAGCAGTGACCAGACAGAGAACACTGAAGCTTTCTTT
TRBV7-2	TRBD2	TRBJ2-3	few	19	CASSLEPGLAGPNTDTQYF	TGTGCCAGCAGCTTAGAGCCGGGACTAGCGGGGCCCAACACAGATACGCAGTATTTT
TRBV18	.	TRBJ2-7	.	12	CASSPQEGEQYF	TGTGCCAGCTCACCACAGGAGGGCGAGCAGTACTTC
TRBV2	.	TRBJ2-1	.	14	CASSSRGSFHEQFF	TGTGCCAGCAGTAGTAGGGGGAGTTTCCATGAGCAGTTCTTC
TRBV9	TRBD2	TRBJ2-7	few	15	CASSSGTSGRYEQYF	TGTGCCAGCAGCTCCGGGACTAGCGGGAGATACGAGCAGTACTTC
TRBV12-3/TRBV12-4	TRBD1	TRBJ1-1	.	13	CASTKGASTEAFF	TGTGCCAGCACCAAGGGGGCTAGCACTGAAGCTTTCTTT
TRBV7-9	.	TRBJ2-3	.	15	CASSPDPRSPDTQYF	TGTGCCAGCAGCCCCGATCCTAGGAGCCCAGATACGCAGTATTTT
TRBV28	.	TRBJ1-6	.	15	CASSLNDRFGSPLHF	TGTGCCAGCAGTTTAAACGACAGGTTTGGTTCACCCCTCCACTTT
TRBV7-2	TRBD2	TRBJ2-2	.	14	CASRGGRDTGELFF	TGTGCCAGTCGCGGGGGGCGCGACACCGGGGAGCTGTTTTTT
TRBV18	TRBD2	TRBJ2-2	.	15	CASSTSGTDTGELFF	TGTGCCAGCTCAACTAGCGGGACGGACACCGGGGAGCTGTTTTTT
TRBV7-6	.	TRBJ2-5	.	15	CASSLGGSPFETQYF	TGTGCCAGCAGCTTAGGGGGCTCCCCTTTTGAGACCCAGTACTTC
TRBV7-7	TRBD2	TRBJ2-1	.	18	CASSLEVSFGGSANEQFF	TGTGCCAGCAGCTTAGAAGTTTCTTTCGGGGGGTCCGCGAATGAGCAGTTCTTC
TRBV23-1	TRBD1	TRBJ2-2	.	16	CASSSGDRGRYGELFF	TGCGCCAGCTCCTCAGGGGACAGGGGGCGGTACGGGGAGCTGTTTTTT
TRBV27	TRBD1	TRBJ2-3	.	15	CASSHGTGPTYTQYF	TGTGCCAGCAGCCATGGGACAGGGCCAACTTATACGCAGTATTTT
TRBV28	.	TRBJ1-6	.	14	CASSLGGSLTPLHF	TGTGCCAGCAGTTTGGGGGGAAGCCTAACACCCCTCCACTTT
TRBV2	.	TRBJ1-5	.	14	CASSGSGDWEPQHF	TGTGCCAGCAGCGGATCAGGGGATTGGGAGCCCCAGCATTTT
TRBV5-1	TRBD1	TRBJ1-1	.	15	CASRGLGTGEGEAFF	TGCGCCAGCAGAGGCCTCGGGACAGGAGAGGGGGAAGCTTTCTTT
TRBV12-3/TRBV12-4	.	TRBJ2-1	.	13	CASSSDKHNEQFF	TGTGCCAGCAGTTCGGACAAACACAATGAGCAGTTCTTC
TRBV28	TRBD2	TRBJ2-1	few	20	CASSPGLKPAGDGSYNEQFF	TGTGCCAGCAGTCCAGGTTTAAAACCAGCGGGAGACGGCTCCTACAATGAGCAGTTCTTC
TRBV13	.	TRBJ1-6	once	13	CASTSGLHSPLHF	TGTGCCAGCACCTCGGGACTTCATTCACCCCTCCACTTT
TRBV6-5	TRBD1	TRBJ2-7	.	13	CASGTGYSYEQYF	TGTGCCAGCGGGACAGGCTACTCCTACGAGCAGTACTTC
TRBV7-2	.	TRBJ2-1	medium-sized	15	CASSLQGISYNEQFF	TGTGCCAGCAGCTTACAGGGGATATCCTACAATGAGCAGTTCTTC
TRBV18	TRBD1	TRBJ1-1	.	15	CASSPPSRGQGEAFF	TGTGCCAGCTCACCACCTAGTAGGGGACAGGGTGAAGCTTTCTTT
TRBV5-4	.	TRBJ1-6	.	15	CASSLDMPSNSPLHF	TGTGCCAGCAGCTTGGACATGCCCAGTAATTCACCCCTCCACTTT